The following is a TCR beta chain sequence with its context. Which antigen it targets is not known. Base qualities were left out, and no much larger clone turns up one base away. Each collaborating institution followed its own protocols to collect whole blood in K2EDTA tubes. Collaborator samples were shipped for TCRbeta analysis as frozen whole blood, isolated PBMCs, or DNA extracted from either sample type. TCRbeta CDR3 regions were amplified from genomic DNA by means of the immunoSEQ Assay, a bias-controlled multiplex PCR. The paper's data handling went like this. Within the assay, amplification of reference gene primers was used to estimate how many nucleated cells each sample contained. To quantify the absolute abundance of each unique TCRbeta CDR3 rearrangement, sequence reads were collapsed and filtered. Productive Simpson clonality was computed per sample as the square root of Simpson's diversity index over productive rearrangements. The immuneACCESS repertoire file appears here via TCRdb, limited to in-frame rearrangements. These files lack a portion of the clones; in checked studies, under half of the deficit traces to unresolved V genes, and the cause of the others is not known. That table is the source of V, J and clone size, and D and trimming were worked out from the DNA. The sample yields under 300,000 clones; approximately 80% were counted once. Roughly 4.2% of the sample is in the top ten clones.

This sample is drawn from a study of blood T cell repertoires in COVID-19 (dated by TCRdb to about 2020). With respect to the entire study: The collaborator samples originated in the United States, Italy and Spain and spanned the acute and convalescent phases of COVID-19. HLA class I and class II types, where available, came from metadata supplied by the sample provider rather than from assay-based typing. The sample metadata nearly always contained a de-identified subject ID, COVID-19 status, age in years and sex. The repertoires were released in a freely available public database meant as a resource for research on the immune response to SARS-CoV-2. The prospective study material was composed of cDNA or gDNA derived from T cells, B-cell-depleted T cells, or PBMCs. The samples were drawn from the first 160 participants of the ongoing ImmuneRACE study and from 1,200 or so subjects provided by 6 global collaborators. Subjects who had been exposed to COVID-19, were actively infected with it, or had recovered from it provided the deeply sampled blood TCRbeta repertoires that made up the dataset.

Overall study outcomes, separate from this receptor: The quantity of clinical and demographic metadata differed by source and by participant and was supplied without curation.

The V end loses 3 bases and the J end loses 1 base, and a stretch of 10 bases separates them. The CDR3, cysteine through phenylalanine, is 14 amino acids long. Only the CDR3 DNA is retained, 42 bases long and in frame from the first base. From a lookup of the germline V gene (reference sequence), CDR1 and CDR2 are GTSNPN and SVGIG. The clonotype was recovered from a woman aged 40-49 years with active or convalescent COVID-19. The chain uses TRBV30 and TRBJ1-5; 5 matching bases give a weak D call of TRBD1. The specimen was peripheral blood. The CDR3 protein: CAWRDSRSNQPQHF. In nucleotides, the sequence is TGTGCCTGGAGAGACAGTAGGAGCAATCAGCCCCAGCATTTT.